Below are 4 T cell receptor beta chains sequenced from a single sample in a study of blood T cell repertoires in COVID-19. The table came from immunoSEQ multiplex PCR; TCRdb's copy has only in-frame clones and leaves some out. The sample shows about 120,000 clones, roughly 85% of them seen only once. Sequencing was performed on peripheral blood. These receptors all come from a man aged 40-50 years with acute or convalescent COVID-19.

This clone was counted between two and nine times. The V call is TRBV7-8, the J call TRBJ1-2; 9 bases agree with TRBD1. The CDR3 length is 14 residues. CDR1 and CDR2 (germline): SGHVS, FQNEAQ. V was clipped by 2 bases and J by 3 bases; unmatched bases: 1. CDR3 nucleotide sequence: TGTGCCAGCAGCTTACGGACAGGGGACTATGGCTACACCTTC. This sequence encodes CASSLRTGDYGYTF.

The chain has TRBV5-1 and TRBJ2-7, with 11 bases fitting TRBD2. The CDR3 runs to 15 residues. Germline V CDR1 and CDR2: SGHRS, YFSETQ. The V gene end was trimmed by 3 bases and the J gene end by 1 base; junction bases not matched to a gene: 3. As DNA, the CDR3 is TGCGCCAGCAGCTCATTAGCGGGAGGGTCCTACGAGCAGTACTTC. Amino acid sequence: CASSSLAGGSYEQYF.

The chain is built from TRBV4-2 and TRBJ2-3, with TRBD2 as a possible D gene (6 bases). Germline CDR1 and CDR2: LGHNA and YNFKEQ. The CDR3 consists of 13 residues. Deletions cut 4 bases from V and 7 bases from J, with 12 bases between. In DNA, the CDR3 is TGTGCCAGCAGCCCCGGGACTGGGAATACGCAGTATTTT. It is translated as CASSPGTGNTQYF.

The chain carries TRBV7-9 and TRBJ1-2; D might be TRBD1 (6 bases). This CDR3 is built from 14 residues. Germline values: CDR1 SEHNR, CDR2 FQNEAQ (reference sequence). The V end was cut by 4 bases, the J end by 7 bases, with 16 bases between. CDR3 region: CASSSEGDLPGYTF. CDR3 in DNA: TGTGCCAGCAGCTCAGAGGGGGACCTTCCTGGCTACACCTTC.